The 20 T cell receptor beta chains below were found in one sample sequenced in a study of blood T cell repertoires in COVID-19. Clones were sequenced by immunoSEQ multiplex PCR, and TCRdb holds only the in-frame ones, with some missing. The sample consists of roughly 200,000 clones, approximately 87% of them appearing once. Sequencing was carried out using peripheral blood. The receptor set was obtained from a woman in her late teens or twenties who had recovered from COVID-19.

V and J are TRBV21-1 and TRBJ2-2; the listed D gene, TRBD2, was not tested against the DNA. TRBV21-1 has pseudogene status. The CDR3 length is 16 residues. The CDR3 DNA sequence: TGTGCCAGCAGCAAAGAATCCCCGCGGGCCACCGGGGAGCTGTTTTTT. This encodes CASSKESPRATGELFF.

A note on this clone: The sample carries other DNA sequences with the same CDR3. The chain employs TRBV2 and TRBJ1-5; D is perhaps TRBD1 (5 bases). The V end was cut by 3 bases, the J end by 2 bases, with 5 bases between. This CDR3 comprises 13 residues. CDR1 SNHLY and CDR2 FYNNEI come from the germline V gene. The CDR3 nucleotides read TGTGCCAGCAGTGACAGGGGCAATCAGCCCCAGCATTTT. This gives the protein CASSDRGNQPQHF.

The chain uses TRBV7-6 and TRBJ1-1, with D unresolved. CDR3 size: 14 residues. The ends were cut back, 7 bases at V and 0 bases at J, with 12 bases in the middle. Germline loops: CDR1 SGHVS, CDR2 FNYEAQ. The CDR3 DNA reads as TGTGCCAGCATACCTCTGGCGGTGAACACTGAAGCTTTCTTT. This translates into CASIPLAVNTEAFF. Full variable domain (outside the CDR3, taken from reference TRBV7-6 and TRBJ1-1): GAGVSQSPRYKVTKRGQDVALRCDPISGHVSLYWYRQALGQGPEFLTYFNYEAQQDKSGLPNDRFSAERPEGSISTLTIQRTEQRDSAMYRCASIPLAVNTEAFFGQGTRLTVV.

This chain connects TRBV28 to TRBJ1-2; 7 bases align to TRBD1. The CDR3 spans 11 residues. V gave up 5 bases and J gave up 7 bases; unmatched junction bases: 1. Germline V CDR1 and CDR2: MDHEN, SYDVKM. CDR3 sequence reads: CASSTGVGYTF. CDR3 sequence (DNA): TGTGCCAGCAGTACAGGGGTTGGCTACACCTTC.

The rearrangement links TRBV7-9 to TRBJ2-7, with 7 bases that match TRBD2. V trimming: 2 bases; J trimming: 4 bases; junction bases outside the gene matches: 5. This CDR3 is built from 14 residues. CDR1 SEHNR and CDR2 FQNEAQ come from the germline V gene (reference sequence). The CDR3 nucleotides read TGTGCCAGCAGCTTAAGCGGGGATCGGTACGAGCAGTACTTC. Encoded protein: CASSLSGDRYEQYF.

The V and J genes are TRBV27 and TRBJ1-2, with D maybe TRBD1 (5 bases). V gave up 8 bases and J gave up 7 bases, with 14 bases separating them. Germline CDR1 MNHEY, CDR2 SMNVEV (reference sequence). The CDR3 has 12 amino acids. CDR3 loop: CASAAGTGGYTF. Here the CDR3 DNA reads TGTGCCAGCGCGGCGGGGACCGGTGGCTACACCTTC.

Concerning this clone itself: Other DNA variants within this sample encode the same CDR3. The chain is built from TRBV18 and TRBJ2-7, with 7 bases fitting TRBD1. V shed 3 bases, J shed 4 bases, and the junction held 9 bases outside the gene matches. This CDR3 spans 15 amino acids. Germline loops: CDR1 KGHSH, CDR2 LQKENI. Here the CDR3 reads CASSPRQGSTYEQYF. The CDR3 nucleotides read TGTGCCAGCTCACCGCGACAGGGATCGACATACGAGCAGTACTTC.

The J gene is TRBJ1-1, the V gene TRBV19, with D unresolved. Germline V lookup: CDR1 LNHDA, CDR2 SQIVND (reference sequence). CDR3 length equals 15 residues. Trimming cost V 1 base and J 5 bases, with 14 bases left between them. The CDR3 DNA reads TGTGCCAGTAGTATAGGGGAGAGATCCCTAACTGAAGCTTTCTTT. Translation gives CASSIGERSLTEAFF.

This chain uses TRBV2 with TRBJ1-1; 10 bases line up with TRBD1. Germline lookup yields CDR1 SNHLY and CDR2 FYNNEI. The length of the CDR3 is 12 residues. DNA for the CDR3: TGTGCGGGGGACAGGGGTAGCGCTGAAGCTTTCTTT. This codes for CAGDRGSAEAFF.

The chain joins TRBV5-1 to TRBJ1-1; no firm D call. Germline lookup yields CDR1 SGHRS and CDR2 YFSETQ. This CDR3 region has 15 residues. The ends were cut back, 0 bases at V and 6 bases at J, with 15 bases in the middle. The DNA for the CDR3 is TGCGCCAGCAGCTTGGAGTGGGGAGGGTCCGCTGAAGCTTTCTTT. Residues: CASSLEWGGSAEAFF.

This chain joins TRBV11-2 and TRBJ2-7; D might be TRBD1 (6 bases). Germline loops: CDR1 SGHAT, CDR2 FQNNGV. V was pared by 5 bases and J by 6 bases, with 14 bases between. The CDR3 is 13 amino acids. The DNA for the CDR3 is TGTGCCAGCAGCGAGGGGACAATCGGCGAGCAGTACTTC. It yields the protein CASSEGTIGEQYF.

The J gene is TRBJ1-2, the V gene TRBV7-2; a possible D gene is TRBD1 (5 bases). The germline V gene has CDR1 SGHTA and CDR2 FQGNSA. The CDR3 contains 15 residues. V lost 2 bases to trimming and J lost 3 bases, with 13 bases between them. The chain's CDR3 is CASSLQSRADYGYTF. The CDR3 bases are TGTGCCAGCAGCTTACAATCCAGGGCTGACTATGGCTACACCTTC.

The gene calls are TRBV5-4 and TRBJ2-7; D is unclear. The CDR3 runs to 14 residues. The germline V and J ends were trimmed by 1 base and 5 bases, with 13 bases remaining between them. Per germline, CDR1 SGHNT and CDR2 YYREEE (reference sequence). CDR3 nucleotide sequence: TGTGCCAGCAGCTTGATTTCCAATTTAGACGAGCAGTACTTC. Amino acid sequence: CASSLISNLDEQYF. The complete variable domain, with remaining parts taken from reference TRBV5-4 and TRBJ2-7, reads ETGVTQSPTHLIKTRGQQVTLRCSSQSGHNTVSWYQQALGQGPQFIFQYYREEENGRGNFPPRFSGLQFPNYSSELNVNALELDDSALYLCASSLISNLDEQYFGPGTRLTVT.

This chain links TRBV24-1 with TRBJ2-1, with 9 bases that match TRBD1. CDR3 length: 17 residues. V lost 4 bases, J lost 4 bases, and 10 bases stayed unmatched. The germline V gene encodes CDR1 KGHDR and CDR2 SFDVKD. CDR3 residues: CATSDLKTGGLYNEQFF. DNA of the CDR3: TGTGCCACCAGTGACCTTAAAACAGGGGGCCTTTACAATGAGCAGTTCTTC.

The DNA of the CDR3 is TGTGCCAGCAGCTTCGACGGGAGGAACCATGAGCAGTTCTTC. This codes for CASSFDGRNHEQFF. J is TRBJ2-1 and V is TRBV5-4, with 7 nucleotides matching TRBD2. Germline trimming cut 2 bases from V and 8 bases from J; bases unmatched to any gene: 7. This CDR3 spans 14 amino acids. Per germline, CDR1 SGHNT and CDR2 YYREEE (reference sequence).

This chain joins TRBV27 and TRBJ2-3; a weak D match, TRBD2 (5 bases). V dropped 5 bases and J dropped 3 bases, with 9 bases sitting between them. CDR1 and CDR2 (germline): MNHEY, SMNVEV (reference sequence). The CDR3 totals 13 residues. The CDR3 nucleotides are TGTGCCAGCAGTCCGACGGGGACAGATACGCAGTATTTT. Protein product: CASSPTGTDTQYF.

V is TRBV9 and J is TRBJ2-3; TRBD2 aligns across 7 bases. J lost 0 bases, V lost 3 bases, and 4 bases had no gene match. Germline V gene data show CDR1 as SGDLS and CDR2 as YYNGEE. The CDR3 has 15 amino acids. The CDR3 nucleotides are TGTGCCAGCAGCGGCGGCGGGAGAAGCACAGATACGCAGTATTTT. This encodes CASSGGGRSTDTQYF.

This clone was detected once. The CDR3: CASSSSPNRHVPRLRFNQPQHF. In nucleotides, the CDR3 is TGTGCCAGCAGTTCCTCGCCGAACAGGCATGTTCCCCGGCTACGTTTCAATCAGCCCCAGCATTTT. The chain carries TRBV28 and TRBJ1-5; D is possibly TRBD1 (5 bases). The length of the CDR3 is 22 residues. V lost 4 bases to trimming and J lost 3 bases, with 34 bases between them. The V gene's germline CDR1 is MDHEN and CDR2 SYDVKM.

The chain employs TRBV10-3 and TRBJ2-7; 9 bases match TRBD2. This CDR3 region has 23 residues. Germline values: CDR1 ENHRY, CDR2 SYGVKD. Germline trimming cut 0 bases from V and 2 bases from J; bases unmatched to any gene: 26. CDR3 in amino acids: CAISESNIIARGGAHRLPYEQYF. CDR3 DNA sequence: TGTGCCATCAGTGAGTCGAATATAATCGCTCGCGGGGGGGCCCATAGATTGCCCTACGAGCAGTACTTC.

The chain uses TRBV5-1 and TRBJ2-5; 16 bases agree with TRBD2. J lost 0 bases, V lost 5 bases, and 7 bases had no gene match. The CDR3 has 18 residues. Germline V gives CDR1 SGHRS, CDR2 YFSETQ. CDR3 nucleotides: TGCGCCAGCAGTCGTGGGACTAGCGGGGGGGCGTACCAAGAGACCCAGTACTTC. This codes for CASSRGTSGGAYQETQYF.